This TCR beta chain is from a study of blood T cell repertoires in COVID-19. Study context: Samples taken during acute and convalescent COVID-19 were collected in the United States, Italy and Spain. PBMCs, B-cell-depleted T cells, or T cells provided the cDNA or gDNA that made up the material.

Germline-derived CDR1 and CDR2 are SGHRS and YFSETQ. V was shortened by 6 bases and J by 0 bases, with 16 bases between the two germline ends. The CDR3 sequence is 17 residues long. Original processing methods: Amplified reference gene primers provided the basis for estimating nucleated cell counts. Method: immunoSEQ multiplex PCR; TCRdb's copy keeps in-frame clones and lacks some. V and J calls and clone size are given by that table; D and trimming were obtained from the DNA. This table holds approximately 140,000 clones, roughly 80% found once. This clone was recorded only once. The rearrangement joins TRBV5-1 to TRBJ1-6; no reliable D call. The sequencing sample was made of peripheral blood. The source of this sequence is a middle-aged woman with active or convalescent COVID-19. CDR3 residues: CASKTWSSSSYNSPLHF. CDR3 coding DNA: TGCGCCAGCAAAACGTGGTCGTCGAGCTCCTATAATTCACCCCTCCACTTT.